This paragraph covers one T cell receptor beta chain sequence. There is no known antigen for this receptor. No quality values exist for individual bases; no much larger clone is one base distant. CDR1 and CDR2, looked up from the germline V gene, are SNHLY and FYNNEI. The CDR3 runs 13 residues from the cysteine to the phenylalanine. The CDR3 DNA has 39 bases and is translated from base 1. V sheds 7 bases and J sheds 1 base, leaving 9 bases between their ends. The sample comes from a study of STAT5B mutations in CD4+ large granular lymphocyte leukemia (dated by TCRdb to between 2021 and 2022). Background on the whole study: Among the healthy controls, the CDR3 'QG' motif was associated with a particular HLA allele. The TCRbeta repertoires of CD4+ T-cell large granular lymphocyte leukemia patients were compared with the TCRbeta repertoires of healthy blood donors. The purity of purified fractions was confirmed by flow cytometry on FACSCanto II or FACSVerse to exceed 95% among lymphocytes. Here is what the overall study found, with its caveats: Main leukemic clonotypes were private to each patient, although roughly 25% of the main leukemic clonotypes were found at low frequency in the non-leukemic repertoires of other patients. The data were not HLA-matched, and the relatively small sample size could explain the higher clonality seen in CD4+ compared with CD8+ T-LGLL. Enrichment of TRBV06-family usage was observed among the top patient clones (8/27) relative to healthy controls (2/35). Greater clonality appeared to be present in CD4-sorted patient repertoires than in healthy CD4+ repertoires, and the difference was retained after the putative leukemic clones were removed.

TCRbeta rearrangements were sequenced from genomic DNA using the immunoSEQ assay at survey resolution. The study's processing was this. In the TCR sequencing data, the lowest productive clonotype frequency that could be detected was 2.59 x 10-5. Analyses included only productive TCRbeta rearrangements, meaning complete and in-frame sequences. Simpson clonality, calculated in the immunoSEQ Analyzer version 3.0, was used as the measure of sample clonality. Clones were grouped by frequency into very rare, small, medium, large (1-20%) or hyperexpanded (>20%) categories. OLGA 1.2.3 estimated generation probabilities, VDJtools produced V-gene circos plots, VDJdb was queried for specificities, and GLIPH identified CDR3 motifs. The table comes from immuneACCESS by way of TCRdb, which keeps in-frame sequences with V and J called. Part of the clones is missing from these tables; in studies checked, under half for an unresolved V gene and the rest for unknown reasons. That table supplies the V and J calls and clone size; D and trimming were determined from the DNA. This sample comprises about 18,000 clones, 70% to 85% of them detected only once. The top ten hold less than 15% of the sample.

The healthy controls were 37 blood donors, and the buffy coats of these donors were supplied by the Finnish Red Cross blood service. All TCR-sequenced material derived from peripheral blood: patient blood samples and healthy donor buffy coats. Ficoll-Hypaque gradient centrifugation was used to isolate peripheral blood mononuclear cells. CD4+ cells were purified magnetically from the buffy coats of healthy controls. Genomic DNA was extracted using the Gentra Puregene Cell and Tissue kit, and a Qubit 2.0 fluorometer was used to quantify it. This receptor chain uses TRBV2 and TRBJ2-3; the D segment cannot be called with confidence. This receptor was identified in a human donor in good health. Specimen: CD4+ T cells from blood buffy coats. The CDR3 protein sequence reads: CASTFPGTDTQYF. The sequenced DNA: TGTGCCAGCACTTTCCCAGGCACAGATACGCAGTATTTT.